The 17 T cell receptor beta chains given below trace back to one sample, sequenced in a study of regulatory T cells in long-lasting Graves disease. For TCR beta, libraries came from iRepertoire HTBI primers and Arm-PCR of CDR3 regions. TCRdb processed the multiplex PCR reads anew with MiXCR; each CDR3 protein has one entry. The sample yields about 450,000 distinct CDR3 sequences, around 15% seen once. The time point: newly diagnosed GD, antithyroid drugs for less than 3 months. RNA extracted from PBMCs served as the sequencing template. This sample was shared with a second study, whose subject was T cells in Graves' hyperthyroidism and ophthalmopathy.

This material consisted of peripheral blood mononuclear cells (PBMCs), taken at new diagnosis, from a patient treated with antithyroid drugs. These receptors were taken from a woman between 50 and 59 years old with Graves disease.

This clonotype was detected many times. The chain carries TRBV30 and TRBJ2-7; D may correspond to TRBD1 or TRBD2 (5 bases each). The CDR3 extends over 13 amino acids. CDR1 GTSNPN and CDR2 SVGIG come from the germline V gene (reference sequence). V lost 0 bases to trimming and J lost 9 bases, with 15 bases between them. CDR3 region: CAWSVVGPGTQYF. As DNA, the CDR3 is TGTGCCTGGAGTGTAGTCGGCCCCGGGACGCAGTACTTC. Based on the CDR3 plus reference TRBV30 and TRBJ2-7, the full variable domain is SQTIHQWPATLVQPVGSPLSLECTVEGTSNPNLYWYRQAAGRGLQLLFYSVGIGQISSEVPQNLSASRPQDRQFILSSKKLLLSDSGFYLCAWSVVGPGTQYFGPGTRLTVT.

This clonotype has a handful of counts. The chain combines TRBV5-5 with TRBJ1-2; D is perhaps TRBD1 (5 bases). The germline gives CDR1 SGHKS, CDR2 YYEKEE (reference sequence). V lost 4 bases, J lost 2 bases, and 12 bases lay in between. This CDR3 contains 14 residues. CDR3 DNA sequence: TGTGCCAGCAGCCTTACTCAGGGAAACTATGGCTACACCTTC. Protein product: CASSLTQGNYGYTF. Together with reference TRBV5-5 and TRBJ1-2, the CDR3 gives the full variable domain: DAGVTQSPTHLIKTRGQQVTLRCSPISGHKSVSWYQQVLGQGPQFIFQYYEKEERGRGNFPDRFSARQFPNYSSELNVNALLLGDSALYLCASSLTQGNYGYTFGSGTRLTVV.

The chain has TRBV28 and TRBJ1-2; D not certain. From germline, CDR1 is MDHEN and CDR2 SYDVKM. This CDR3 contains 15 residues. V lost 7 bases to trimming and J lost 4 bases, with 19 bases between them. CDR3 bases: TGTGCCAGCACCCCCGGGTGGAGCCATGGCTATGGCTACACCTTC. Its translation is CASTPGWSHGYGYTF.

At least ten counts were recorded for this clonotype. The rearrangement links TRBV11-2 to TRBJ2-2; D is uncertain. Per germline, CDR1 SGHAT and CDR2 FQNNGV. Between the trimmed V and J ends, which lost 5 bases and 5 bases, there was a span of 6 bases. CDR3 length: 12 amino acids. For the CDR3, the DNA is TGTGCCAGCAGCAGGAGTACCGGGGAGCTGTTTTTT. As protein: CASSRSTGELFF.

This chain connects TRBV25-1 to TRBJ2-2; D is undetermined. V gave up 2 bases and J gave up 2 bases, with 12 bases separating them. There are 16 residues in the CDR3. CDR1 and CDR2 from the germline V gene are MGHDK and SYGVNS. This chain's CDR3 is CASSEAVETNTGELFF. The CDR3, as DNA: TGTGCCAGCAGTGAAGCCGTAGAAACCAACACCGGGGAGCTGTTTTTT.

This clonotype was found a few times. This sequence joins TRBV19 and TRBJ1-4, with 8 bases fitting TRBD1. The germline V gene has CDR1 LNHDA and CDR2 SQIVND (reference sequence). CDR3 length: 15 residues. The ends lost 6 bases at V and 4 bases at J; junction bases unmatched: 7. The CDR3: CASRRRQGSNEKLFF. CDR3 in DNA: TGTGCCAGTAGGCGTCGACAGGGGAGTAATGAAAAACTGTTTTTT.

This clonotype was detected many times. This chain connects TRBV5-1 to TRBJ2-2; no clear D gene. Germline assignment: CDR1 SGHRS and CDR2 YFSETQ. The CDR3 consists of 16 residues. The V and J ends lost 0 bases and 5 bases respectively, with 14 bases between them. For the CDR3, the DNA is TGCGCCAGCAGCTTGGGGCTTATGGGCCCGACCGGGGAGCTGTTTTTT. Its translation: CASSLGLMGPTGELFF. Based on the CDR3 plus reference TRBV5-1 and TRBJ2-2, the full variable domain is KAGVTQTPRYLIKTRGQQVTLSCSPISGHRSVSWYQQTPGQGLQFLFEYFSETQRNKGNFPGRFSGRQFSNSRSEMNVSTLELGDSALYLCASSLGLMGPTGELFFGEGSRLTVL.

In this sample, this clonotype turned up many times. The genes are TRBV2 and TRBJ2-7; unclear D gene. Looked up from germline, CDR1 is SNHLY and CDR2 is FYNNEI. This CDR3 is built from 13 residues. Trimming stripped 3 bases from V and 1 base from J, with 7 bases between. The CDR3 sequence is CASSDGASYEQYF. CDR3 nucleotide sequence: TGTGCCAGCAGTGATGGAGCGTCCTACGAGCAGTACTTC.

This clonotype was seen at least ten times. The J gene is TRBJ2-1, the V gene TRBV4-1, with D possibly TRBD2 on 5 matching bases. CDR1 is MGHRA and CDR2 is YSYEKL in the germline V gene. Trimming shortened V by 2 bases and J by 6 bases, and 11 bases separated the two germline ends. The CDR3 consists of 14 residues. The CDR3 is CASSQKDFSNEQFF. The CDR3 DNA is TGCGCCAGCAGCCAAAAGGACTTTTCCAATGAGCAGTTCTTC.

This clonotype has at least ten counts. The rearrangement joins TRBV18 to TRBJ2-7; D is unclear. Looked up from germline, CDR1 is KGHSH and CDR2 is LQKENI. Trimming shortened V by 3 bases and J by 5 bases, and 20 bases separated the two germline ends. This CDR3 region has 16 residues. CDR3 DNA sequence: TGTGCCAGCTCACCCGCTGGGGTGTGGGGAATTGACGAGCAGTACTTC. It translates to CASSPAGVWGIDEQYF.

V and J are TRBV4-1 and TRBJ1-1; TRBD1 might be the D (5 bases). Germline-derived CDR1 and CDR2 are MGHRA and YSYEKL. V dropped 0 bases and J dropped 4 bases, with 15 bases sitting between them. The CDR3 sequence is 16 residues long. CDR3 DNA: TGCGCCAGCAGCCAAGATCTCGGGCAGGGAGGCACTGAAGCTTTCTTT. Its translation: CASSQDLGQGGTEAFF.

This clonotype has at least ten counts. The chain recombines TRBV5-1 with TRBJ2-5, with a tentative D call TRBD2 (6 bases). V lost 1 base to trimming and J lost 5 bases, with 15 bases between them. The CDR3 has 15 residues. Germline CDR1 and CDR2: SGHRS and YFSETQ. Here the CDR3 DNA reads TGCGCCAGCAGCTTGACCGTCGGGAGTGAGGAGACCCAGTACTTC. Its protein product is CASSLTVGSEETQYF.

This clonotype was observed at least ten times. The genes are TRBV3-1 and TRBJ2-7; D gene ambiguous. The germline gives CDR1 LGHDT, CDR2 YNNKEL (reference sequence). The CDR3 is 14 amino acids. Trimming removed 0 bases at V and 0 bases at J, with 6 bases between. This chain's CDR3 is CASSQDTNSYEQYF. The CDR3 coding sequence is TGTGCCAGCAGCCAAGATACCAACTCCTACGAGCAGTACTTC.

The V call is TRBV28, the J call TRBJ2-7; 7 bases align to TRBD2. Germline CDR1 MDHEN, CDR2 SYDVKM. CDR3 size: 14 residues. Trimming removed 6 bases from V and 5 bases from J; junction bases left unmatched: 10. In nucleotides, the CDR3 is TGTGCCAGCAGCCCTCCTAGCGGAACCAACGAGCAGTACTTC. Translation: CASSPPSGTNEQYF.

Only a few counts were recorded for this clonotype. The rearrangement uses TRBV6-1 and TRBJ1-2, with 9 bases that match TRBD1. V lost 6 bases to trimming and J lost 6 bases; unmatched junction nucleotides: 11. The CDR3 runs 15 residues. Per germline, CDR1 MNHNS and CDR2 SASEGT. The CDR3 DNA sequence: TGTGCCAGCAGCCGTAATCCGGGACAGGGAGATGGCTACACCTTC. As protein: CASSRNPGQGDGYTF.

This clonotype has at least ten counts. This rearrangement joins TRBV27 to TRBJ2-7, with TRBD2 identical over 14 bases. The V gene end was trimmed by 4 bases and the J gene end by 6 bases; junction bases not matched to a gene: 8. Germline-derived CDR1 and CDR2 are MNHEY and SMNVEV (reference sequence). This CDR3 comprises 16 residues. The chain's CDR3 is CASSWTSGRRESEQYF. CDR3 DNA: TGTGCCAGCAGTTGGACTAGCGGGAGGCGAGAGTCCGAGCAGTACTTC.

The chain joins TRBV12-3 or TRBV12-4 to TRBJ1-4, with D possibly matching TRBD1 (6 bases). This CDR3 contains 17 residues. V was trimmed by 5 bases and J by 7 bases, leaving 23 bases between them. CDR3 loop: CASSPGTLGAMGEKLFF. The CDR3 DNA reads as TGTGCCAGCAGTCCGGGGACATTGGGGGCGATGGGTGAAAAACTGTTTTTT.